Detailed here is one T cell receptor (beta chain). This sample is part of a study of blood T cell repertoires in COVID-19. Repertoires were generated with immunoSEQ multiplex PCR, while TCRdb's copy carries only in-frame clones and drops some. The profile shows 80,000 to 95,000 clones, around 87% of them singletons. Sequenced input: peripheral blood. The sequence derives from a human donor in a cohort sampled during active COVID-19.

CDR3 sequence: CASSPRDSNSYEQYF. In nucleotides, the CDR3 is TGTGCCAGCAGCCCTCGGGACAGTAATTCCTACGAGCAGTACTTC. The V and J genes are TRBV7-9 and TRBJ2-7; 7 bases fit TRBD1. Germline values: CDR1 SEHNR, CDR2 FQNEAQ (reference sequence). The CDR3 covers 15 residues. V trimming: 5 bases; J trimming: 1 base; junction bases outside the gene matches: 8.